This T cell receptor beta chain comes out of a study of molecular identifiers for immune sequencing clone quantification. With regard to this clonotype: At one of its ends the junction is not consistent with the germline gene, which may arise from a read error.

TCRdb analysed the PCR reads with MiXCR anew, one entry per CDR3 protein. The data hold under 600,000 distinct CDR3 sequences, with about a fifth observed a single time. The germline V gene encodes CDR1 MNHEY and CDR2 SMNVEV (reference sequence). The CDR3 is 14 amino acids. The sequence came from a human donor in good health. Some libraries in this study had Jurkat cell RNA spiked in. The V call is TRBV27, the J call TRBJ1-1, with D possibly being TRBD1 (6 bases). The sequencing input was naive CD8+ T cells from blood, with Jurkat cell RNA spiked in. Subset defined: FACS-sorted CD8+CD4-CCR7+CD45RA+ naive T cells. The CDR3 loop is CASSLYQGSPEALF. The CDR3 DNA follows: TGTGCCAGCAGTTTATACCAGGGGAGCCCTGAAGCTCTCTTT.